One TCR beta chain is described in this entry. These data belong to a study of a mutant IDH1 vaccine in newly diagnosed glioma. Study summary: Pretreatment consisted of radiotherapy, temozolomide, or both, with most receiving both.

CDR3 length: 11 residues. The V end was cut by 5 bases, the J end by 9 bases, with 8 bases between. Germline loops: CDR1 SSHAT, CDR2 FNYEAQ (reference sequence). This table comes from immunoSEQ multiplex PCR, and its TCRdb copy is limited to in-frame clones, with some not included. Here the sample spans over 30,000 clones, about three quarters being singletons. Time point meaning: baseline, week 1 (first vaccination visit). Treatment meaning: pre-vaccination baseline after standard-of-care therapy. The sequence came from a middle-aged man with glioma. Some clones in this sample may be carry-over from other donors' samples. J is TRBJ2-1 and V is TRBV7-7; a possible D gene is TRBD1 (5 bases). The sequences come from peripheral blood mononuclear cells (PBMCs), collected from a glioma patient treated with radiotherapy, temozolomide or both. CDR3: CASSQGGEQFF. The CDR3 region has the DNA TGTGCCAGCAGCCAGGGTGGTGAGCAGTTCTTC.